These 18 T cell receptor beta chains were all obtained from the same sample, sequenced in a study of blood T cells in healthy people across ages. Using a J-beta primer mix together with a sample-barcoded 5' primer, a second PCR was run for roughly 7 to 11 cycles. TCRdb reprocessed the 5' RACE reads with MiXCR, giving one entry per CDR3 protein. The sample lists roughly 1.5 million distinct CDR3 sequences, 35% to 45% occurring once. The specimen was blood. These receptors all stem from a woman under 30 in good health.

The rearrangement joins TRBV12-3 or TRBV12-4 to TRBJ1-2, with unresolved D. This CDR3 is built from 15 residues. V was clipped by 2 bases and J by 7 bases, with 17 bases between them. The CDR3 bases are TGTGCCAGCAGTTTACTACCTGAATCTCCGAGTGGCTACACCTTC. It specifies CASSLLPESPSGYTF.

V is TRBV30 and J is TRBJ2-3; TRBD1 might be the D (5 bases). CDR3 size: 12 residues. With 4 bases removed from V and 6 bases from J, the gap between germline ends came to 11 bases. Germline CDR1 is GTSNPN and CDR2 is SVGIG (reference sequence). Written as DNA, the CDR3 is TGTGCCTGGAAAGGGGATGGCGATACGCAGTATTTT. Translating gives CAWKGDGDTQYF.

The J gene is TRBJ2-5, the V gene TRBV20-1; D possibly corresponds to TRBD1 (6 bases). The J call is doubtful: the DNA matches TRBJ2-7 better. Germline-derived CDR1 and CDR2 are DFQATT and SNEGSKA (reference sequence). This CDR3 is built from 13 residues. The CDR3 DNA reads TGCAGTGCTAGGGGACACCCGATGTACGAGCAGTACTTC. Its protein product is CSARGHPMYEQYF.

The gene calls are TRBV5-6 and TRBJ1-2; D gene uncertain. CDR1 SGHDT and CDR2 YYEEEE come from the germline V gene. Trimming removed 4 bases at V and 3 bases at J, with 13 bases between. The CDR3 contains 14 residues. The DNA of the CDR3 is TGTGCCAGCAGCCCCGTCGGTGACCACTATGGCTACACCTTC. Translating gives CASSPVGDHYGYTF. Combining the CDR3 with reference TRBV5-6 and TRBJ1-2 gives the whole variable domain DAGVTQSPTHLIKTRGQQVTLRCSPKSGHDTVSWYQQALGQGPQFIFQYYEEEERQRGNFPDRFSGHQFPNYSSELNVNALLLGDSALYLCASSPVGDHYGYTFGSGTRLTVV.

This clonotype came up a few times. The rearrangement links TRBV7-9 to TRBJ1-2; D is possibly TRBD1 (5 bases). V was cut by 1 base and J by 8 bases, with 8 bases left in between. Germline V lookup: CDR1 SEHNR, CDR2 FQNEAQ (reference sequence). The CDR3 spans 12 residues. The CDR3, as DNA: TGTGCCAGCAGCTTAGGAACAGGCGGCTACACCTTC. This gives the protein CASSLGTGGYTF.

V and J are TRBV6-2 or TRBV6-3 and TRBJ2-2; D unclear. This CDR3 contains 15 residues. Germline V gives CDR1 MNHEY, CDR2 SVGEGT. Between the trimmed V and J ends, which lost 4 bases and 3 bases, there was a span of 12 bases. CDR3 protein: CASSLNVEYTGELFF. The CDR3 coding sequence is TGTGCCAGCAGTTTGAATGTGGAGTACACCGGGGAGCTGTTTTTT.

This clonotype was seen a few times. The rearrangement joins TRBV6-1 to TRBJ1-5; 12 bases match TRBD1. Germline CDR1 reads MNHNS; CDR2 reads SASEGT. V lost 6 bases and J lost 7; bases outside the gene matches: 10. This CDR3 is built from 16 residues. CDR3 protein: CASRTLGTGGLQPQHF. CDR3 nucleotide sequence: TGTGCCAGCAGGACGCTCGGGACAGGGGGCTTGCAGCCCCAGCATTTT.

This clonotype was seen a few times. The chain is built from TRBV4-1 and TRBJ1-1; D is perhaps TRBD1 (5 bases). The CDR3 runs 15 residues. Trimming cost V 4 bases and J 5 bases, with 17 bases left between them. CDR1 is MGHRA and CDR2 is YSYEKL in the germline V gene. CDR3 region: CASSRSWGDRTEAFF. The CDR3 coding sequence is TGCGCCAGCAGCCGGAGCTGGGGGGATCGTACTGAAGCTTTCTTT.

The chain uses TRBV13 and TRBJ1-1; the D gene is possibly TRBD1 (6 bases). Trimming took off 8 bases at V and 7 bases at J, with 20 bases between the two ends. CDR3 length: 14 residues. Germline V gene lookup returns CDR1 PRHDT and CDR2 FYEKMQ (reference sequence). CDR3 residues: CASDVGGPRGEAFF. For the CDR3, the DNA is TGTGCCAGCGACGTTGGGGGGCCCAGGGGTGAAGCTTTCTTT.

This clonotype turned up a few times. The chain combines TRBV11-2 with TRBJ2-7; a weak D match, TRBD1 (6 bases). CDR3 length equals 15 residues. The V end was cut by 2 bases, the J end by 0 bases, with 11 bases between. Per germline, CDR1 SGHAT and CDR2 FQNNGV. CDR3 nucleotides: TGTGCCAGCAGCTTACGGACAGAGAGCTCCTACGAGCAGTACTTC. It encodes CASSLRTESSYEQYF. Full variable domain (remainder filled in from reference TRBV11-2 and TRBJ2-7): EAGVAQSPRYKIIEKRQSVAFWCNPISGHATLYWYQQILGQGPKLLIQFQNNGVVDDSQLPKDRFSAERLKGVDSTLKIQPAKLEDSAVYLCASSLRTESSYEQYFGPGTRLTVT.

This chain uses TRBV27 with TRBJ2-1; the match to TRBD1 covers 7 bases. The CDR3 runs to 16 residues. V lost 4 bases and J lost 13; bases outside the gene matches: 19. Germline CDR1 is MNHEY and CDR2 is SMNVEV (reference sequence). For the CDR3, the DNA is TGTGCCAGCAGTTCCCCGACAGGGAGTATGAGGGAGACCCAGTTCTTC. Amino acids: CASSSPTGSMRETQFF.

This clonotype has more than one count but fewer than ten. The chain uses TRBV18 and TRBJ2-3; D not resolved. CDR1 is KGHSH, CDR2 LQKENI, per germline. Trimming left V 3 bases short and J 2 bases short, with 9 bases between. This CDR3 has 14 residues. The CDR3 DNA is TGTGCCAGCTCACCGAGACTCTTCACAGATACGCAGTATTTT. This gives the protein CASSPRLFTDTQYF.

This clonotype came up a few times. V and J are TRBV7-2 and TRBJ1-6; D is unresolved. In germline, CDR1 is SGHTA, CDR2 FQGNSA. CDR3 length: 15 residues. Trimming shortened V by 2 bases and J by 16 bases, and 21 bases separated the two germline ends. The CDR3 DNA reads TGTGCCAGCAGCTTACCTCCGGTCCGAGCTTTAGGGCTCCACTTT. The encoded protein is CASSLPPVRALGLHF. The full variable domain, rest sourced from reference TRBV7-2 and TRBJ1-6, is GAGVSQSPSNKVTEKGKDVELRCDPISGHTALYWYRQSLGQGLEFLIYFQGNSAPDKSGLPSDRFSAERTGGSVSTLTIQRTQQEDSAVYLCASSLPPVRALGLHFGNGTRLTVT.

This chain uses TRBV6-1 with TRBJ2-3; D unclear. The length of the CDR3 is 14 residues. V was cut by 3 bases and J by 2 bases, with 9 bases left in between. Germline V gives CDR1 MNHNS, CDR2 SASEGT. CDR3 sequence (DNA): TGTGCCAGCAGTGATCCTAGACCCACAGATACGCAGTATTTT. Protein: CASSDPRPTDTQYF.

The rearrangement joins TRBV5-1 to TRBJ2-3; D perhaps matches TRBD2 (5 bases). Per germline, CDR1 SGHRS and CDR2 YFSETQ. V shed 7 bases and J shed 2 bases, with 17 bases lying between them. CDR3 length: 15 residues. CDR3 protein: CASRLLPGDTDTQYF. In DNA form, the CDR3 reads TGCGCCAGCCGGCTACTACCCGGGGACACAGATACGCAGTATTTT.

CDR3 bases: TGCAGCGTTGAAGGGGGGAGCGCCTACGAGCAGTACTTC. This codes for CSVEGGSAYEQYF. The V call is TRBV29-1, the J call TRBJ2-4; D possibly matches TRBD1 or TRBD2 (5 bases each). The J call may be faulty, since TRBJ2-7 better matches the DNA end. The CDR3 extends over 13 amino acids. Germline V CDR1 and CDR2: SQVTM, ANQGSEA.

The chain uses TRBV15 and TRBJ1-1; 11 bases fit TRBD1. CDR1 is LNHNV, CDR2 YYDKDF, per germline (reference sequence). V lost 8 bases to trimming and J lost 6 bases; unmatched junction nucleotides: 8. The CDR3 has 14 amino acids. In DNA, the CDR3 is TGTGCCACCGCAACGCGGACAGGGGGCTCTGAAGCTTTCTTT. Its translation is CATATRTGGSEAFF. Full variable domain (outside the CDR3, taken from reference TRBV15 and TRBJ1-1): DAMVIQNPRYQVTQFGKPVTLSCSQTLNHNVMYWYQQKSSQAPKLLFHYYDKDFNNEADTPDNFQSRRPNTSFCFLDIRSPGLGDTAMYLCATATRTGGSEAFFGQGTRLTVV.

The genes are TRBV29-1 and TRBJ1-4; D remains unclear. The CDR3 sequence is 13 residues long. Trimming stripped 6 bases from V and 5 bases from J, with 13 bases between. Germline-derived CDR1 and CDR2 are SQVTM and ANQGSEA. In DNA, the CDR3 is TGCAGCGTCCGTGGACGGTTAAATGAAAAACTGTTTTTT. This sequence encodes CSVRGRLNEKLFF.